Detailed here is one TCR beta chain. What it binds is not known. The data were produced by immunoSEQ multiplex PCR, yet TCRdb's version contains in-frame clones alone and is incomplete. The repertoire consists of 85,000 to 95,000 clones, with roughly 90% occurring once and the leading ten covering about 8.4%. The entry originates in a study of T cell responses to AZD1222 COVID-19 vaccine. Findings and limits, study-wide: It was only after the peak T cell response that any repertoires were sampled.

This receptor was identified in an adult in good health. Sample: peripheral blood, taken on day 0 of AZD1222 vaccination.

CDR3: CASSQGLAYADTQYF. The CDR3, as DNA: TGCGCCAGCAGCCAAGGACTAGCTTATGCAGATACGCAGTATTTT. The chain uses TRBV4-1 and TRBJ2-3; TRBD2 matches at 7 bases. V gave up 1 base and J gave up 4 bases; unmatched junction bases: 5. CDR3 length equals 15 residues. Germline V gene data show CDR1 as MGHRA and CDR2 as YSYEKL.